Listed below are T cell receptor beta chains from one sample, sequenced in a study of OX40 agonist ivuxolimab in advanced cancers. Here immunoSEQ multiplex PCR was the method, and the copy in TCRdb shows in-frame clones only, minus some. The sample has 57,000 or so clones, roughly 84% seen once; the top ten hold roughly 0.6%. The sequencing used CD4+ or CD8+ T cells sorted from blood, collected in a trial of the OX40 agonist ivuxolimab. Receptors were obtained from an adult with an advanced solid tumor such as melanoma, head and neck, liver or kidney cancer. The conserved cysteine and the conserved F or W are not part of the CDR3 here.

TRBJ2-7 15 TRBV4-3 ASSQVGSGAISYEQY
TRBJ1-1 10 TRBV5-1 ASSLEGTEAF
TRBJ2-7 12 TRBV5-1 ASSFGGGTYEQY
TRBJ2-1 14 TRBV19 ASSAPLRSSYNEQF
TRBJ1-6 13 TRBV11-2 ASSLEPGVGSPLH
TRBJ1-3 12 TRBV30 AWSSLISGNTIY
TRBJ2-2 16 TRBV10-2 ASSPRTSGKEGTGELF
TRBJ1-1 11 TRBV30 AWSRQGSTEAF
TRBJ2-7 11 TRBV11-1 ASSPIRSYEQY
TRBJ1-5 15 TRBV7-8 ASSPYGGQGSTQPQH
TRBJ2-5 12 TRBV2 ASSDERPQETQY